The 32 T cell receptor beta chains reported below all come from one sample, sequenced in a study of spatial heterogeneity in lung cancer. Noted time point: sample taken at primary tumor resection. In TCRdb, the 5' RACE reads were re-called with MiXCR into one record per CDR3 protein. Here the sample spans 35,000 to 55,000 distinct CDR3 sequences, over 6.5% being singletons. This specimen was PBMCs, taken at surgery. The source is a female donor with early-stage non-small cell lung cancer.

The rearrangement joins TRBV5-1 to TRBJ1-1; 10 nucleotides match TRBD1. Germline V CDR1 and CDR2: SGHRS, YFSETQ. This CDR3 contains 16 residues. Trimming at V came to 0 bases and at J to 6 bases, leaving 8 bases not matched to a gene. As DNA, the CDR3 is TGCGCCAGCAGCTTGGGCGACAGGGGGCTCTCATCTGAAGCTTTCTTT. Residues: CASSLGDRGLSSEAFF.

This clonotype came up many times. J is TRBJ2-7 and V is TRBV25-1, with D possibly TRBD2 on 5 matching bases. Trimming took off 1 base at V and 6 bases at J, with 16 bases between the two ends. The CDR3 extends over 15 amino acids. In germline, CDR1 is MGHDK, CDR2 SYGVNS. This chain's CDR3 is CASSELGEGSREQYF. CDR3 DNA: TGTGCCAGCAGTGAATTGGGCGAGGGATCGCGCGAGCAGTACTTC.

This clonotype was found many times. The chain uses TRBV6-2 or TRBV6-3 and TRBJ1-4, with 7 bases that match TRBD1. V was pared by 6 bases and J by 5 bases, with 9 bases of the junction left unmatched. CDR3 length: 15 amino acids. Germline assignment: CDR1 MNHEY and CDR2 SVGEGT. CDR3 in DNA: TGTGCCAGCAGCTACCTACAGGGGAGGAATGAAAAACTGTTTTTT. Encoded protein: CASSYLQGRNEKLFF.

This clonotype came up many times. The genes are TRBV7-9 and TRBJ2-5; no definite D call. Trimming left V 0 bases short and J 9 bases short, with 17 bases between. The CDR3 extends over 15 amino acids. The germline V gene has CDR1 SEHNR and CDR2 FQNEAQ (reference sequence). This chain's CDR3 is CASSLAGSPPQAQYF. The CDR3 coding sequence is TGTGCCAGCAGCTTAGCGGGATCCCCCCCGCAGGCCCAGTACTTC.

The chain has TRBV12-3 or TRBV12-4 and TRBJ1-5; 9 bases align to TRBD1. CDR3 length equals 16 residues. Unmatched junction bases numbered 12, after V lost 5 bases and J lost 7 bases. The CDR3 spells CASSTHWDREKQPQHF. The CDR3 DNA follows: TGTGCCAGCAGTACCCATTGGGACAGGGAAAAACAGCCCCAGCATTTT.

This chain joins TRBV5-5 and TRBJ2-2, with unresolved D. The V end was cut by 4 bases, the J end by 1 base, with 8 bases between. CDR1 SGHKS and CDR2 YYEKEE come from the germline V gene (reference sequence). The CDR3 spans 14 residues. CDR3 sequence: CASSPRGNTGELFF. CDR3 in DNA: TGTGCCAGCAGCCCACGAGGGAACACCGGGGAGCTGTTTTTT.

This clonotype was observed many times. The genes are TRBV29-1 and TRBJ1-4; D perhaps matches TRBD1 (6 bases). CDR1 and CDR2 (germline): SQVTM, ANQGSEA. Trimming cost V 4 bases and J 8 bases, with 11 bases left between them. This CDR3 is built from 12 residues. This CDR3 reads CSVVGGDEKLFF. The CDR3, as DNA: TGCAGCGTTGTGGGGGGCGACGAAAAACTGTTTTTT.

This clonotype appeared many times. The CDR3 sequence: CASSLGLAVSYEQYF. The CDR3 DNA follows: TGTGCCAGCAGCCTGGGACTAGCGGTTTCCTACGAGCAGTACTTC. The chain carries TRBV5-5 and TRBJ2-7; 11 bases match TRBD2. Germline CDR1 and CDR2: SGHKS and YYEKEE (reference sequence). This CDR3 contains 15 residues. With V trimmed by 4 bases and J by 1 base, 4 bases remained unmatched.

This clonotype was seen repeatedly, ten times or more. The CDR3 nucleotides read TGCAGTGCAATGGGACTAGGATTCTACGAGCAGTACTTC. It is translated as CSAMGLGFYEQYF. The chain is built from TRBV20-1 and TRBJ2-7; 8 positions match TRBD2. CDR1 is DFQATT and CDR2 is SNEGSKA in the germline V gene (reference sequence). The junction had 7 bases not matched to a gene; V was cut back by 6 bases and J by 3 bases. The CDR3 runs to 13 residues.

This clonotype was observed many times. The junction does not match germline at one end; this may be a read error. V is TRBV7-7 and J is TRBJ2-5; 8 bases are a match to TRBD2. The CDR3 has 15 residues. Germline V lookup: CDR1 SSHAT, CDR2 FNYEAQ (reference sequence). This CDR3 reads CASSGGIGPQETQYF. The CDR3 DNA reads as TGTGCTAGCAGCGGGGGAATAGGCCCACAAGAGACCCAGTACTTC.

The chain joins TRBV3-1 to TRBJ1-2; a weak D match, TRBD1 (5 bases). The V end was cut by 3 bases, the J end by 7 bases, with 15 bases between. This CDR3 contains 14 residues. Germline-derived CDR1 and CDR2 are LGHDT and YNNKEL (reference sequence). CDR3 loop: CASSQGPQGSGYTF. The CDR3 DNA reads TGTGCCAGCAGCCAGGGACCCCAGGGAAGTGGCTACACCTTC. Combining the CDR3 with reference TRBV3-1 and TRBJ1-2 gives the whole variable domain DTAVSQTPKYLVTQMGNDKSIKCEQNLGHDTMYWYKQDSKKFLKIMFSYNNKELIINETVPNRFSPKSPDKAHLNLHINSLELGDSAVYFCASSQGPQGSGYTFGSGTRLTVV.

The chain joins TRBV6-5 to TRBJ2-1; no definite D call. With 6 bases removed from V and 6 bases from J, the gap between germline ends came to 12 bases. The CDR3 sequence is 13 residues long. Germline CDR1 and CDR2: MNHEY and SVGAGI. The CDR3 sequence is CASSRDTSNEQFF. Here the CDR3 DNA reads TGTGCCAGCAGCCGAGATACCAGCAATGAGCAGTTCTTC.

This clonotype occurred a few times. The chain combines TRBV5-1 with TRBJ2-7, with 8 positions matching TRBD2. This CDR3 spans 15 amino acids. CDR1 and CDR2 from the germline V gene are SGHRS and YFSETQ. With 5 bases clipped from V and 6 bases from J, the junction kept 13 bases outside the gene matches. Here the CDR3 reads CASSYAAGGKSEQYF. In DNA form, the CDR3 reads TGCGCCAGCAGTTACGCCGCGGGGGGCAAGAGCGAGCAGTACTTC.

This rearrangement joins TRBV7-2 to TRBJ1-5; D possibly corresponds to TRBD1 (6 bases). The V and J ends lost 9 bases and 5 bases respectively, with 14 bases between them. Germline V gene sequence: CDR1 SGHTA, CDR2 FQGNSA. The CDR3 runs 13 residues. In DNA, the CDR3 is TGTGCCAGTGCCGGGGGGGCGGATCAGCCCCAGCATTTT. Translated: CASAGGADQPQHF. Based on the CDR3 plus reference TRBV7-2 and TRBJ1-5, the full variable domain is GAGVSQSPSNKVTEKGKDVELRCDPISGHTALYWYRQSLGQGLEFLIYFQGNSAPDKSGLPSDRFSAERTGGSVSTLTIQRTQQEDSAVYLCASAGGADQPQHFGDGTRLSIL.

In its sample, this clonotype was seen many times. This sequence joins TRBV24-1 and TRBJ2-2; D ambiguous. The V gene's germline CDR1 is KGHDR and CDR2 SFDVKD. The V and J ends lost 3 bases and 8 bases respectively, with 15 bases between them. This CDR3 contains 15 residues. The CDR3: CATSDPGRSRGELFF. DNA for the CDR3: TGTGCCACCAGTGATCCCGGACGGAGTAGAGGGGAGCTGTTTTTT.

This rearrangement joins TRBV4-1 to TRBJ2-7; 11 bases map to TRBD1. The CDR3 is 18 amino acids. V lost 0 bases, J lost 3 bases, and 10 bases stayed unmatched. Germline V gives CDR1 MGHRA, CDR2 YSYEKL. The CDR3 spells CASSQDLPDRGRLYEQYF. The CDR3 region has the DNA TGCGCCAGCAGCCAAGATCTTCCGGACAGGGGGCGCCTCTACGAGCAGTACTTC.

This clonotype appeared many times. The rearrangement joins TRBV20-1 to TRBJ2-3; 7 bases are a match to TRBD2. The V segment lost 3 bases and the J segment 1 base; nucleotides outside the gene matches: 7. This CDR3 region has 15 residues. Germline loops: CDR1 DFQATT, CDR2 SNEGSKA (reference sequence). DNA of the CDR3: TGCAGTGCTAGTCCCGGGGGGACCGGCACAGATACGCAGTATTTT. It specifies CSASPGGTGTDTQYF.

In this sample, this clonotype turned up many times. The chain couples TRBV5-4 to TRBJ2-5; the D gene is possibly TRBD1 (8 bases). The germline V and J ends were trimmed by 3 bases and 5 bases, with 17 bases remaining between them. The germline V gene has CDR1 SGHNT and CDR2 YYREEE (reference sequence). The CDR3 has 15 residues. CDR3 residues: CASSYSGQGGETQYF. The CDR3 DNA sequence: TGTGCCAGCAGCTACAGCGGACAGGGAGGGGAGACCCAGTACTTC. The full variable domain, rest sourced from reference TRBV5-4 and TRBJ2-5, is ETGVTQSPTHLIKTRGQQVTLRCSSQSGHNTVSWYQQALGQGPQFIFQYYREEENGRGNFPPRFSGLQFPNYSSELNVNALELDDSALYLCASSYSGQGGETQYFGPGTRLLVL.

This clonotype was seen repeatedly, ten times or more. CDR3 loop: CASSLSAYEQYF. CDR3 bases: TGTGCCAGCAGTTTATCCGCTTACGAGCAGTACTTC. V and J are TRBV28 and TRBJ2-7; D gene uncertain. V was cut by 1 base and J by 4 bases, with 5 bases left in between. Germline CDR1 and CDR2: MDHEN and SYDVKM. This CDR3 is 12 amino acids long.

This clonotype was counted at least ten times. This rearrangement joins TRBV6-2 or TRBV6-3 to TRBJ2-7, with 11 bases aligning to TRBD2. The junction had 6 bases not matched to a gene; V was cut back by 4 bases and J by 4 bases. The CDR3 totals 15 residues. CDR1 MNHEY and CDR2 SVGEGT come from the germline V gene. The CDR3 DNA reads as TGTGCCAGCAGTTCAACTAGCGGGGGATTTTACGAGCAGTACTTC. It is translated as CASSSTSGGFYEQYF.

The chain is built from TRBV7-8 and TRBJ1-6, with TRBD1 identical over 10 bases. Germline V gene lookup returns CDR1 SGHVS and CDR2 FQNEAQ. CDR3 length: 15 amino acids. V dropped 5 bases and J dropped 9; count of bases not matched to a gene: 7. CDR3 in amino acids: CASSPQGQGSSPLHF. CDR3 nucleotides: TGTGCCAGCAGCCCCCAGGGACAGGGGAGTTCACCCCTCCACTTT.

The V and J genes are TRBV12-3 or TRBV12-4 and TRBJ1-5; D gene ambiguous. V was pared by 5 bases and J by 1 base, with 12 bases between. The CDR3 sequence is 15 residues long. Written as DNA, the CDR3 is TGTGCCAGCAGTCTTGCATGGACGAGCAATCAGCCCCAGCATTTT. Its translation: CASSLAWTSNQPQHF.

This clonotype was seen repeatedly, ten times or more. V usage is TRBV12-3 or TRBV12-4 and J usage is TRBJ1-5; 8 bases map to TRBD1. J gave up 7 bases and V 8 bases, and 13 bases lay outside the gene matches. The CDR3 loop spans 15 amino acids. CDR3 region: CASSQGAGGGQPQHF. The CDR3 region has the DNA TGTGCCAGCTCTCAGGGGGCAGGGGGCGGCCAGCCCCAGCATTTT.

This clonotype was detected ten times or more. This chain uses TRBV4-1 with TRBJ2-7; 7 nucleotides match TRBD1. The CDR3 loop spans 14 amino acids. V lost 5 bases to trimming and J lost 7 bases; unmatched junction nucleotides: 11. Germline CDR1 and CDR2: MGHRA and YSYEKL. CDR3 nucleotide sequence: TGCGCCAGCAGCTCACGACAGGGAAGAAAGGAGCAGTACTTC. Translated: CASSSRQGRKEQYF.

This clonotype was seen a few times. The chain employs TRBV5-1 and TRBJ2-3; 7 positions match TRBD2. V dropped 4 bases and J dropped 4; count of bases not matched to a gene: 6. The germline gives CDR1 SGHRS, CDR2 YFSETQ. This CDR3 is 14 amino acids long. The CDR3 DNA reads TGCGCCAGCAGCGTCCCCACTAGCGCAGATACGCAGTATTTT. Translating it yields CASSVPTSADTQYF.

The gene calls are TRBV12-3 or TRBV12-4 and TRBJ2-3; 8 bases match TRBD2. The CDR3 sequence is 15 residues long. After removal of 3 bases from V and 3 bases from J, the junction contained 5 bases not matched to a gene. The CDR3 DNA is TGTGCCAGCAGTTTGCGGGGGGCTACGACAGATACGCAGTATTTT. Residues: CASSLRGATTDTQYF.

In this sample, this clonotype turned up many times. V is TRBV12-3 or TRBV12-4 and J is TRBJ2-2; no firm D call. Trimming took off 1 base at V and 2 bases at J, with 17 bases between the two ends. The CDR3 has 18 amino acids. CDR3 region: CASSLVEVLERNTGELFF. As DNA, the CDR3 is TGTGCCAGCAGTTTAGTCGAAGTCCTGGAACGAAACACCGGGGAGCTGTTTTTT.

The table lists this clonotype with many counts. This chain connects TRBV5-1 to TRBJ2-3, with 12 bases matching TRBD2. Germline V gives CDR1 SGHRS, CDR2 YFSETQ. V trimming: 0 bases; J trimming: 3 bases; junction bases outside the gene matches: 5. The CDR3 is made up of 17 amino acids. The CDR3 here is CASSLAPTSGGTDTQYF. The CDR3 coding sequence is TGCGCCAGCAGCTTGGCTCCTACTAGCGGGGGGACAGATACGCAGTATTTT. The full variable domain, with the rest looked up from reference TRBV5-1 and TRBJ2-3, is KAGVTQTPRYLIKTRGQQVTLSCSPISGHRSVSWYQQTPGQGLQFLFEYFSETQRNKGNFPGRFSGRQFSNSRSEMNVSTLELGDSALYLCASSLAPTSGGTDTQYFGPGTRLTVL.

This clonotype came up many times. In nucleotides, the CDR3 is TGTGCCAGCAGCCAAGAGACGGGATTCAGGGGGCTGGCCGGGGAGCTGTTTTTT. It encodes CASSQETGFRGLAGELFF. The rearrangement links TRBV14 to TRBJ2-2, with 8 nucleotides matching TRBD1. Trimming removed 0 bases from V and 6 bases from J; junction bases left unmatched: 12. The germline gives CDR1 SGHDN, CDR2 FVKESK. The CDR3 is 18 residues long.

In its sample, this clonotype was seen many times. This rearrangement joins TRBV7-9 to TRBJ2-7, with D maybe TRBD2 (5 bases). V lost 4 bases and J lost 5, with 15 bases in between. CDR1 and CDR2 from the germline V gene are SEHNR and FQNEAQ (reference sequence). The CDR3 length is 14 residues. The CDR3 nucleotides are TGTGCCAGCAGCTCCCCGACCGGACTTGACGAGCAGTACTTC. Amino acid sequence: CASSSPTGLDEQYF.

Only a few counts were recorded for this clonotype. The V call is TRBV14, the J call TRBJ2-1; TRBD2 aligns across 8 bases. V was clipped by 4 bases and J by 4 bases; unmatched bases: 6. Germline CDR1 is SGHDN and CDR2 is FVKESK. This CDR3 contains 15 residues. The CDR3 protein is CASSLQRGSYNEQFF. CDR3 bases: TGTGCCAGCAGCCTACAGCGGGGGAGTTACAATGAGCAGTTCTTC.

The chain recombines TRBV7-9 with TRBJ1-2; 8 bases map to TRBD1. Germline CDR1 is SEHNR and CDR2 is FQNEAQ (reference sequence). This CDR3 has 14 amino acids. The ends lost 8 bases at V and 3 bases at J; junction bases unmatched: 8. CDR3 sequence: CASSSRGRDYGYTF. DNA for the CDR3: TGTGCCAGCTCCTCCAGGGGGCGCGACTATGGCTACACCTTC.